The rows below give T cell receptor beta chains drawn from one sample of a study of blood T cell repertoires in COVID-19. Here immunoSEQ multiplex PCR was the method, and the copy in TCRdb shows in-frame clones only, minus some. The sample has roughly 230,000 clones; 80% to 90% are singletons. Sequenced sample: peripheral blood. These receptors were collected from a woman aged 40 to 50 who had recovered from COVID-19. Both conserved end residues are part of each CDR3. The D gene is left open where the match is weak. Clone size is not always given. Where it is, it says once, few, many or a class for expanded clones.

V gene: TRBV3-1/TRBV3-2; J gene: TRBJ2-5; clone size: NA; D gene: TRBD2; CDR3 protein: CASSQDAAGGLETQYF; CDR3 DNA: TGTGCCAGCAGCCAAGACGCCGCGGGGGGGTTGGAGACCCAGTACTTC
V gene: TRBV3-1/TRBV3-2; J gene: TRBJ2-1; clone size: NA; D gene: TRBD2; CDR3 protein: CASSQELRGGEFF; CDR3 DNA: TGTGCCAGCAGCCAAGAACTTCGGGGGGGCGAGTTCTTC
V gene: TRBV28; J gene: TRBJ2-3; clone size: NA; D gene: NA; CDR3 protein: CASSLRDTQYF; CDR3 DNA: TGTGCCAGCAGTTTACGGGATACGCAGTATTTT
V gene: TRBV5-1; J gene: TRBJ1-1; clone size: NA; D gene: NA; CDR3 protein: CASSLAAGVPTEAFF; CDR3 DNA: TGCGCCAGCAGCTTGGCGGCAGGGGTTCCCACTGAAGCTTTCTTT
V gene: TRBV6-6; J gene: TRBJ1-1; clone size: NA; D gene: NA; CDR3 protein: CASSTPQMNTEAFF; CDR3 DNA: TGTGCCAGCAGCACACCCCAGATGAACACTGAAGCTTTCTTT
V gene: TRBV12-3/TRBV12-4; J gene: TRBJ2-3; clone size: NA; D gene: NA; CDR3 protein: CASRGGSEDTQYF; CDR3 DNA: TGTGCCAGCAGAGGTGGGAGCGAAGATACGCAGTATTTT
V gene: TRBV3-1/TRBV3-2; J gene: TRBJ1-5; clone size: NA; D gene: NA; CDR3 protein: CASSQGAGNQPQHF; CDR3 DNA: TGTGCCAGCAGCCAAGGGGCAGGGAATCAGCCCCAGCATTTT
V gene: TRBV12-3/TRBV12-4; J gene: TRBJ1-5; clone size: NA; D gene: TRBD1; CDR3 protein: CATQGESQPQHF; CDR3 DNA: TGTGCCACCCAGGGGGAGAGTCAGCCCCAGCATTTT
V gene: TRBV19; J gene: TRBJ1-4; clone size: NA; D gene: TRBD1; CDR3 protein: CASMRRQGLDEKLFF; CDR3 DNA: TGTGCCAGTATGAGACGACAGGGGCTTGATGAAAAACTGTTTTTT
V gene: TRBV11-3; J gene: TRBJ2-1; clone size: NA; D gene: TRBD2; CDR3 protein: CASSLVLAGNNEQFF; CDR3 DNA: TGTGCCAGCAGCTTAGTACTAGCGGGCAACAATGAGCAGTTCTTC
V gene: TRBV28; J gene: TRBJ1-1; clone size: NA; D gene: NA; CDR3 protein: CASSLVTGQKDAFF; CDR3 DNA: TGTGCCAGCAGTTTAGTGACAGGACAGAAGGACGCTTTCTTT
V gene: TRBV7-2; J gene: TRBJ2-3; clone size: NA; D gene: NA; CDR3 protein: CASSSNVLRVATDTQYF; CDR3 DNA: TGTGCCAGCAGCTCCAACGTGCTGCGGGTAGCGACAGATACGCAGTATTTT
V gene: TRBV28; J gene: TRBJ2-1; clone size: NA; D gene: TRBD2; CDR3 protein: CASSLMRGASNEQFF; CDR3 DNA: TGTGCCAGCAGTTTGATGCGGGGGGCCTCGAATGAGCAGTTCTTC
V gene: TRBV11-2; J gene: TRBJ2-5; clone size: NA; D gene: TRBD2; CDR3 protein: CASSLGLAGGYQETQYF; CDR3 DNA: TGTGCCAGCAGCCTAGGACTAGCGGGAGGGTACCAAGAGACCCAGTACTTC
V gene: TRBV5-1; J gene: TRBJ2-6; clone size: NA; D gene: NA; CDR3 protein: CASSSVSAGANVLTF; CDR3 DNA: TGCGCCAGCAGCTCCGTATCTGCGGGGGCCAACGTCCTGACTTTC
V gene: TRBV23-1; J gene: TRBJ2-1; clone size: NA; D gene: TRBD2; CDR3 protein: CASSQAASGRSSDEQFF; CDR3 DNA: TGCGCCAGCAGTCAAGCGGCCAGCGGGAGGTCAAGCGATGAGCAGTTCTTC
V gene: TRBV9; J gene: TRBJ1-2; clone size: NA; D gene: NA; CDR3 protein: CASSVGQGNYGYTF; CDR3 DNA: TGTGCCAGCAGCGTGGGTCAGGGAAACTATGGCTACACCTTC
V gene: TRBV7-9; J gene: TRBJ2-1; clone size: few; D gene: TRBD2; CDR3 protein: CASSPGLAINEQFF; CDR3 DNA: TGTGCCAGCAGCCCGGGACTAGCTATAAATGAGCAGTTCTTC
V gene: TRBV3-1/TRBV3-2; J gene: TRBJ2-5; clone size: few; D gene: TRBD2; CDR3 protein: CASGGTSGPQETQYF; CDR3 DNA: TGTGCCAGCGGCGGGACTAGCGGACCCCAAGAGACCCAGTACTTC
V gene: TRBV9; J gene: TRBJ1-6; clone size: NA; D gene: NA; CDR3 protein: CASSVGRGSPLHF; CDR3 DNA: TGTGCCAGCAGCGTTGGCCGCGGTTCACCCCTCCACTTT
V gene: TRBV2; J gene: TRBJ2-3; clone size: NA; D gene: TRBD2; CDR3 protein: CATPGLITDTQYF; CDR3 DNA: TGTGCCACTCCGGGACTAATCACAGATACGCAGTATTTT
V gene: TRBV9; J gene: TRBJ2-7; clone size: NA; D gene: NA; CDR3 protein: CASSVWAGGEQYF; CDR3 DNA: TGTGCCAGCAGCGTCTGGGCAGGGGGGGAGCAGTACTTC
V gene: TRBV6-5; J gene: TRBJ1-1; clone size: NA; D gene: NA; CDR3 protein: CASSHRMVNTEAFF; CDR3 DNA: TGTGCCAGCAGTCACAGGATGGTGAACACTGAAGCTTTCTTT
V gene: TRBV30; J gene: TRBJ2-1; clone size: NA; D gene: NA; CDR3 protein: CAWSIHGGNEQFF; CDR3 DNA: TGTGCCTGGAGTATTCACGGGGGCAATGAGCAGTTCTTC
V gene: TRBV18; J gene: TRBJ2-7; clone size: NA; D gene: NA; CDR3 protein: CASSPRQGDEQYF; CDR3 DNA: TGTGCCAGCTCACCAAGGCAGGGTGACGAGCAGTACTTC
V gene: TRBV20-1; J gene: TRBJ1-1; clone size: once; D gene: NA; CDR3 protein: CSASGPGSYGNTEAFF; CDR3 DNA: TGCAGTGCTAGTGGGCCAGGGTCTTACGGGAACACTGAAGCTTTCTTT
V gene: TRBV15; J gene: TRBJ1-5; clone size: NA; D gene: TRBD1; CDR3 protein: CATSGTGDQPQHF; CDR3 DNA: TGTGCCACCTCTGGGACAGGGGATCAGCCCCAGCATTTT
V gene: TRBV10-3; J gene: TRBJ2-1; clone size: few; D gene: TRBD2; CDR3 protein: CAISGKRTSGSINEQFF; CDR3 DNA: TGTGCCATCAGTGGAAAGAGGACTAGCGGGAGTATTAATGAGCAGTTCTTC
V gene: TRBV19; J gene: TRBJ1-2; clone size: NA; D gene: TRBD1; CDR3 protein: CASSTMDRTNYGYTF; CDR3 DNA: TGTGCCAGTAGTACCATGGACAGGACAAACTATGGCTACACCTTC
V gene: TRBV28; J gene: TRBJ2-1; clone size: NA; D gene: TRBD1; CDR3 protein: CASSLAGTGVLVEQFF; CDR3 DNA: TGTGCCAGCAGCTTAGCCGGGACAGGGGTGTTGGTTGAGCAGTTCTTC
V gene: TRBV2; J gene: TRBJ1-4; clone size: NA; D gene: NA; CDR3 protein: CASQAGTLEKLFF; CDR3 DNA: TGTGCCAGCCAGGCAGGGACACTTGAAAAACTGTTTTTT
V gene: TRBV15; J gene: TRBJ2-5; clone size: NA; D gene: TRBD2; CDR3 protein: CATSRATSGSETQYF; CDR3 DNA: TGTGCCACCAGCAGAGCTACTAGCGGCAGCGAGACCCAGTACTTC
V gene: TRBV6-5; J gene: TRBJ2-1; clone size: NA; D gene: NA; CDR3 protein: CASRGGVGNEQFF; CDR3 DNA: TGTGCCAGCCGAGGGGGAGTAGGCAATGAGCAGTTCTTC
V gene: TRBV30; J gene: TRBJ2-3; clone size: NA; D gene: TRBD1; CDR3 protein: CAWIPSGQGTDTQYF; CDR3 DNA: TGTGCCTGGATCCCTTCCGGACAGGGAACAGATACGCAGTATTTT
V gene: TRBV27; J gene: TRBJ1-2; clone size: NA; D gene: TRBD1; CDR3 protein: CASSPGTGKVNYGYTF; CDR3 DNA: TGTGCCAGCAGCCCCGGGACAGGGAAGGTGAACTATGGCTACACCTTC
V gene: TRBV7-2; J gene: TRBJ2-2; clone size: once; D gene: TRBD2; CDR3 protein: CASSVGLAGGMNTGELFF; CDR3 DNA: TGTGCCAGCAGCGTGGGACTAGCGGGGGGGATGAACACCGGGGAGCTGTTTTTT
V gene: TRBV10-2; J gene: TRBJ2-3; clone size: once; D gene: NA; CDR3 protein: CASRGLGTDTQYF; CDR3 DNA: TGCGCCAGCAGGGGCCTGGGCACAGATACGCAGTATTTT
V gene: TRBV27; J gene: TRBJ2-3; clone size: NA; D gene: TRBD2; CDR3 protein: CASSSTSGRDTQYF; CDR3 DNA: TGTGCCAGCAGTTCGACTAGCGGGAGAGATACGCAGTATTTT
V gene: TRBV5-6; J gene: TRBJ2-1; clone size: NA; D gene: NA; CDR3 protein: CASSSSLHGAYNEQFF; CDR3 DNA: TGTGCCAGCAGCTCCTCGCTACACGGGGCCTACAATGAGCAGTTCTTC
V gene: TRBV6-2/TRBV6-3; J gene: TRBJ1-1; clone size: NA; D gene: NA; CDR3 protein: CASSYPGAEAFF; CDR3 DNA: TGTGCCAGCAGTTATCCGGGGGCTGAAGCTTTCTTT
V gene: TRBV28; J gene: TRBJ1-6; clone size: NA; D gene: NA; CDR3 protein: CASSRGTLHF; CDR3 DNA: TGTGCCAGCAGCCGGGGTACCCTCCACTTT